This T cell receptor (beta chain) was captured in a study of T cells in localized non-small cell lung cancer. Study-level findings and limits: Heterogeneity stays possible, as sequencing covered only one tumor region. In adjacent lung, a median approximately 60 of the top 100 tumor clones were found. Longer overall survival associated with higher blood T cell density; shorter survival with higher adjacent-lung clonality.

CDR3 size: 15 residues. Trimming stripped 4 bases from V and 6 bases from J, with 15 bases between. Looked up from germline, CDR1 is LGHNA and CDR2 is YNFKEQ. TCRdb keeps only in-frame clones here, not all; method: immunoSEQ multiplex PCR. This sample has tens of thousands of clones, with more than 80% found just once. Comments on this clone: No antigen is known for it.

The receptor's source is an older female donor with stage I lung adenocarcinoma. The chain uses TRBV4-2 and TRBJ1-4; D is perhaps TRBD1 (6 bases). Material: peripheral blood, obtained before any cancer treatment. Here the CDR3 DNA reads TGTGCCAGCAGCCCGATTAGGGGGGGTGATGAAAAACTGTTTTTT. Its protein is CASSPIRGGDEKLFF.